The 17 T cell receptor beta chains below come from one sample, sequenced in a study of CD8 T cells in ankylosing spondylitis. TCRdb re-analysed the 5' RACE reads in MiXCR, keeping a single row per CDR3 protein. The data contain about 130,000 distinct CDR3 sequences, 9.3% of them singletons. Sequencing was carried out using blood, either unsorted or a sorted T cell fraction (not recorded which). Receptors originate from a male donor with ankylosing spondylitis or in good health (not recorded which).

This clonotype was seen only a few times. The chain is built from TRBV20-1 and TRBJ2-5, with 7 bases fitting TRBD1. The CDR3 has 15 residues. The germline CDR1 and CDR2 sequences are DFQATT and SNEGSKA (reference sequence). V lost 1 base to trimming and J lost 5 bases; unmatched junction nucleotides: 10. DNA of the CDR3: TGCAGTGCTAGAGGACAGAGGACAGGTTGGGAGACCCAGTACTTC. This codes for CSARGQRTGWETQYF.

J is TRBJ2-5 and V is TRBV5-6, with a possible D match to TRBD1 (5 bases). The germline V gene has CDR1 SGHDT and CDR2 YYEEEE. Trimming cost V 0 bases and J 6 bases, with 24 bases left between them. The CDR3 extends over 18 amino acids. CDR3 residues: CASSLASSRLAGWQTQYF. The DNA of the CDR3 is TGTGCCAGCAGCTTGGCCTCGTCCCGATTGGCAGGGTGGCAGACCCAGTACTTC. The variable domain in full, with the rest retrieved from reference TRBV5-6 and TRBJ2-5, is DAGVTQSPTHLIKTRGQQVTLRCSPKSGHDTVSWYQQALGQGPQFIFQYYEEEERQRGNFPDRFSGHQFPNYSSELNVNALLLGDSALYLCASSLASSRLAGWQTQYFGPGTRLLVL.

This clonotype has ten or more counts. This chain uses TRBV7-2 with TRBJ1-1; no firm D call. In germline, CDR1 is SGHTA, CDR2 FQGNSA. Trimming took 8 bases from V and 2 from J, leaving 18 bases between them. The CDR3 extends over 15 amino acids. Written as DNA, the CDR3 is TGTGCCAGCCGTATCGAACCGAGTTCTAACACTGAAGCTTTCTTT. Protein product: CASRIEPSSNTEAFF.

This clonotype appeared a few times. The rearrangement uses TRBV27 and TRBJ2-7, with D possibly being TRBD1 (6 bases). Trimming pared 7 bases from V and 2 bases from J, leaving 15 bases between. The CDR3 is 14 amino acids. Per the germline V gene, CDR1 is MNHEY and CDR2 is SMNVEV (reference sequence). CDR3 region: CASIKQGRPYEQYF. The CDR3 DNA follows: TGTGCCAGCATTAAACAGGGACGTCCCTACGAGCAGTACTTC.

This clonotype was counted at least ten times. V is TRBV20-1 and J is TRBJ2-3; D gene uncertain. This CDR3 is built from 15 residues. CDR1 is DFQATT and CDR2 is SNEGSKA in the germline V gene (reference sequence). Trimming took off 0 bases at V and 2 bases at J, with 12 bases between the two ends. The CDR3 DNA reads as TGCAGTGCTAGAGATTATGCAAGGGACACAGATACGCAGTATTTT. Its protein is CSARDYARDTDTQYF.

The table lists this clonotype with a few counts. The chain combines TRBV29-1 with TRBJ2-3; no clear D. With 2 bases removed from V and 1 base from J, the gap between germline ends came to 16 bases. The CDR3 sequence is 16 residues long. CDR1 and CDR2 from the germline V gene are SQVTM and ANQGSEA. The CDR3, as DNA: TGCAGCGTTGAATGGGTTGGGCCCTGGGGCACAGATACGCAGTATTTT. This translates into CSVEWVGPWGTDTQYF.

V and J are TRBV20-1 and TRBJ1-4; a possible D gene is TRBD1 (6 bases). The CDR3 is 14 residues long. The V gene lost 4 bases and the J gene lost 4 bases, with 13 bases spanning the gap. Germline V lookup: CDR1 DFQATT, CDR2 SNEGSKA (reference sequence). CDR3 sequence reads: CSAKQGSYNEKLFF. The CDR3 DNA follows: TGCAGTGCTAAACAGGGATCGTATAATGAAAAACTGTTTTTT.

In its sample, this clonotype was seen many times. This sequence joins TRBV18 and TRBJ2-7, with 8 bases that match TRBD1. The CDR3 is made up of 13 amino acids. Trimming took 1 base from V and 7 from J; bases not matched to a gene: 3. Germline values: CDR1 KGHSH, CDR2 LQKENI. DNA for the CDR3: TGTGCCAGCTCACCACAACAGGGGGATGAGCAGTACTTC. This sequence encodes CASSPQQGDEQYF. The full variable domain, completed using reference TRBV18 and TRBJ2-7, is NAGVMQNPRHLVRRRGQEARLRCSPMKGHSHVYWYRQLPEEGLKFMVYLQKENIIDESGMPKERFSAEFPKEGPSILRIQQVVRGDSAAYFCASSPQQGDEQYFGPGTRLTVT.

On this clonotype itself: One end of the junction varies from germline; a read error may be responsible. This chain joins TRBV5-1 and TRBJ1-2; D is unclear. The CDR3 extends over 15 amino acids. The germline V gene encodes CDR1 SGHRS and CDR2 YFSETQ. CDR3 nucleotide sequence: TGCGCCAGCTGCTTGGTCTCTGGGGTCGGCTATGGCTACACCTTC. Its translation: CASCLVSGVGYGYTF.

This clonotype was picked up many times. V usage is TRBV18 and J usage is TRBJ2-7; 10 bases are a match to TRBD1. Germline V gives CDR1 KGHSH, CDR2 LQKENI. CDR3 length equals 16 residues. The junction had 9 bases not matched to a gene; V was cut back by 3 bases and J by 4 bases. The CDR3 sequence is CASSPTMGQGPYEQYF. CDR3 sequence (DNA): TGTGCCAGCTCACCTACCATGGGACAGGGGCCTTACGAGCAGTACTTC.

This clonotype was seen many times. This chain uses TRBV7-9 with TRBJ2-2, with 7 bases matching TRBD2. This CDR3 comprises 16 residues. Germline CDR1 and CDR2: SEHNR and FQNEAQ (reference sequence). V shed 5 bases and J 0 bases; nucleotides not matched to a gene: 6. The CDR3 loop reads CASSPVLAANTGELFF. DNA of the CDR3: TGTGCCAGCAGCCCCGTGCTAGCGGCGAACACCGGGGAGCTGTTTTTT.

In its sample, this clonotype was seen many times. This chain joins TRBV5-1 and TRBJ2-1; D is tentatively TRBD1 or TRBD2 (5 bases each). V dropped 2 bases and J dropped 3 bases, with 12 bases sitting between them. The CDR3 runs 15 residues. Per germline, CDR1 SGHRS and CDR2 YFSETQ. CDR3 residues: CASSFGDAGYNEQFF. CDR3 coding DNA: TGCGCCAGCAGCTTTGGGGACGCCGGCTACAATGAGCAGTTCTTC.

The chain has TRBV6-5 and TRBJ2-7; 8 nucleotides align to TRBD2. Germline CDR1 is MNHEY and CDR2 is SVGAGI. With 0 bases clipped from V and 0 bases from J, the junction kept 4 bases outside the gene matches. CDR3 length: 16 residues. CDR3 protein: CASSYSTSASSYEQYF. CDR3 coding DNA: TGTGCCAGCAGTTACTCGACTAGCGCGAGCTCCTACGAGCAGTACTTC.

This clonotype was recorded many times. This chain links TRBV5-1 with TRBJ2-3; TRBD2 agrees at 7 bases. This CDR3 has 14 amino acids. J was trimmed by 7 bases and V by 3 bases; bases with no gene match: 8. The germline gives CDR1 SGHRS, CDR2 YFSETQ. The CDR3 bases are TGCGCCAGCAGCTGGGGGGGAGATGGAAATACGCAGTATTTT. This encodes CASSWGGDGNTQYF.

The rearrangement links TRBV20-1 to TRBJ2-1; 8 bases fit TRBD2. CDR3 length: 15 residues. The V gene end was trimmed by 0 bases and the J gene end by 8 bases; junction bases not matched to a gene: 9. In germline, CDR1 is DFQATT, CDR2 SNEGSKA (reference sequence). CDR3 sequence (DNA): TGCAGTGCTAGAGATCACGGGAGGGCCCTCGATGAGCAGTTCTTC. Its protein product is CSARDHGRALDEQFF.

The CDR3 bases are TGTGCCAGCAGTTTAGGACCATATAGCAATCAGCCCCAGCATTTT. This codes for CASSLGPYSNQPQHF. The rearrangement uses TRBV28 and TRBJ1-5; no clear D. The CDR3 runs 15 residues. The germline V gene encodes CDR1 MDHEN and CDR2 SYDVKM. Trimming shortened V by 2 bases and J by 0 bases, and 8 bases separated the two germline ends.

This clonotype was recorded many times. The gene calls are TRBV20-1 and TRBJ2-5; D gene unclear. V lost 4 bases and J 5 bases, leaving 8 bases between the germline ends. There are 11 residues in the CDR3. Per the germline V gene, CDR1 is DFQATT and CDR2 is SNEGSKA (reference sequence). CDR3 in amino acids: CSATSGETQYF. The CDR3 DNA is TGCAGTGCTACCAGTGGGGAGACCCAGTACTTC.